The subject of this entry is one T cell receptor (beta chain). TCRdb's copy holds only in-frame clones and misses some; the assay was immunoSEQ multiplex PCR. The table has about 29,000 clones, roughly 79% seen once. This record comes from a study of regulatory dendritic cells for organ transplantation. The CDR3 covers 13 residues. Germline-derived CDR1 and CDR2 are MNHEY and SVGAGI. The junction had 4 bases not matched to a gene; V was cut back by 0 bases and J by 9 bases. The sequenced sample was memory CD4+ T cells from blood. Subset: CD45RO+ memory T cells. The genes are TRBV6-5 and TRBJ1-1; 7 nucleotides agree with TRBD1. This sequence was found in a human donor in good health. For the CDR3, the DNA is TGTGCCAGCAGTTACTCGGGGGACAGACAAGCTTTCTTT. Protein: CASSYSGDRQAFF.